The sample holds a few counts of the clone carrying this T cell receptor beta chain. As yet, its antigen is unknown. Here immunoSEQ multiplex PCR was the method, and the copy in TCRdb shows in-frame clones only, minus some. The table lists roughly 70,000 clones, 80% to 90% of them singletons. CDR3 size: 15 residues. From germline, CDR1 is SQVTM and CDR2 ANQGSEA. Deletions cut 4 bases from V and 1 base from J, with 16 bases between. This sample is drawn from a study of OX40 agonist ivuxolimab in advanced cancers. Points from the study as a whole: Clonal expansion from baseline to week 6 occurred in both CD4+ and CD8+ T cells. In general, CD8+ T cells held more expanded clones than CD4+ did, on average.

Patients with autoimmune history or systemic immunosuppression were excluded. Sequenced material: CD4+ or CD8+ T cells sorted from blood, taken in a trial of the OX40 agonist ivuxolimab. The sequence was obtained from an adult with an advanced solid tumor such as melanoma, head and neck, liver or kidney cancer. J is TRBJ1-1 and V is TRBV29-1; a possible D gene is TRBD1 (5 bases). DNA for the CDR3: TGCAGCGTTGCCCCTTCCAGTACAGGGAACACTGAAGCTTTCTTT. Amino acid sequence: CSVAPSSTGNTEAFF.